Below, 8 T cell receptor beta chains from the same sample are listed, as sequenced in a study of blood T cell repertoires in COVID-19. Here immunoSEQ multiplex PCR was the method, and the copy in TCRdb shows in-frame clones only, minus some. The sample has 200,000 to 250,000 clones, around 85% seen once. The sequencing input was peripheral blood. These receptors all come from a woman in her thirties who had recovered from COVID-19.

The chain carries TRBV6-2 or TRBV6-3 and TRBJ1-5, with 8 bases that match TRBD1. Looked up from germline, CDR1 is MNHEY and CDR2 is SVGEGT. The CDR3 is made up of 14 amino acids. J was trimmed by 9 bases and V by 2 bases; bases with no gene match: 6. CDR3 nucleotide sequence: TGTGCCAGCAGTTACGACAGGGGAGGCCTGCCCCAGCATTTT. It codes for CASSYDRGGLPQHF.

This clone was counted once. The V call is TRBV2, the J call TRBJ2-7; 9 bases fit TRBD1. The CDR3 sequence is 14 residues long. The junction had 5 bases not matched to a gene; V was cut back by 6 bases and J by 2 bases. Germline V lookup: CDR1 SNHLY, CDR2 FYNNEI. CDR3 sequence: CASRGQGPPYEQYF. The CDR3 nucleotides are TGTGCCAGCAGGGGACAGGGACCCCCCTACGAGCAGTACTTC.

This clone was detected once. The gene calls are TRBV4-1 and TRBJ2-1, with a weak D call TRBD2 (5 bases). V lost 4 bases to trimming and J lost 7 bases, with 23 bases between them. CDR1 is MGHRA and CDR2 is YSYEKL in the germline V gene. The CDR3 consists of 17 residues. CDR3 nucleotides: TGCGCCAGCAGCCCTGATTCGGGGAATCTCCTAGGGAATGAGCAGTTCTTC. This encodes CASSPDSGNLLGNEQFF.

The chain links TRBV3-1 (or the pseudogene TRBV3-2) to TRBJ1-1; D not resolved. Trimming stripped 4 bases from V and 3 bases from J, with 9 bases between. The CDR3 sequence is 13 residues long. The V gene's germline CDR1 is LGHDT and CDR2 YNNKEL (reference sequence). The CDR3 region has the DNA TGTGCCAGCAGCCTAAACAGTGACACTGAAGCTTTCTTT. This encodes CASSLNSDTEAFF.

In this sample, this clone turned up once. The chain joins TRBV3-1 (or the pseudogene TRBV3-2) to TRBJ2-2; 11 nucleotides match TRBD2. Germline V CDR1 and CDR2: LGHDT, YNNKEL (reference sequence). The CDR3 covers 15 residues. Germline trimming cut 4 bases from V and 4 bases from J; bases unmatched to any gene: 2. CDR3 sequence: CASSLAGGPTGELFF. The CDR3 DNA is TGTGCCAGCAGCCTAGCGGGGGGGCCCACCGGGGAGCTGTTTTTT.

The chain carries TRBV5-1 and TRBJ2-2, with unresolved D. Germline CDR1 SGHRS, CDR2 YFSETQ. V was cut by 1 base and J by 6 bases, with 13 bases left in between. The CDR3 spans 15 residues. CDR3 sequence: CASSLLSGQAGELFF. For the CDR3, the DNA is TGCGCCAGCAGCTTGTTATCGGGTCAAGCCGGGGAGCTGTTTTTT.

The J gene is TRBJ2-2, the V gene TRBV3-1 (or the pseudogene TRBV3-2); D remains ambiguous. Trimming removed 1 base from V and 6 bases from J, with 3 bases in between. The CDR3 runs to 12 residues. Germline CDR1 is LGHDT and CDR2 is YNNKEL (reference sequence). The CDR3 sequence: CASSQAAGELFF. CDR3 in DNA: TGTGCCAGCAGCCAAGCGGCCGGGGAGCTGTTTTTT.

The sample holds one count of this clone. CDR3 DNA sequence: TGTGCCATCAGTGCCACTAGCGGGGGGGCCGACGAGCAGTACTTC. Translation: CAISATSGGADEQYF. The rearrangement links TRBV10-3 to TRBJ2-7, with 13 bases fitting TRBD2. CDR1 ENHRY and CDR2 SYGVKD come from the germline V gene. V gave up 4 bases and J gave up 5 bases; unmatched junction bases: 5. The CDR3 consists of 15 residues.